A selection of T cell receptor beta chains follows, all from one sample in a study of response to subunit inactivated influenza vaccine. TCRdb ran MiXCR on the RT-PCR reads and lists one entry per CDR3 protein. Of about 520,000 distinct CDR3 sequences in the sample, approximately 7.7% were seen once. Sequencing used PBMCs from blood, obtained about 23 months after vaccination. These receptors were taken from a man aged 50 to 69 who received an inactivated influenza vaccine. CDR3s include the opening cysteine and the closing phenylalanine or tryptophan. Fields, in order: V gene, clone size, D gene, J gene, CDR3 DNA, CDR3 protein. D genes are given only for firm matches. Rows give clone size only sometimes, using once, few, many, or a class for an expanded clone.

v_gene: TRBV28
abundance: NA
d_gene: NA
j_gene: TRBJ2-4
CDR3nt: TGTGCCAGCAGTCCCCGGGAGGGGGCTGGGGTTAAAAACATTCAGTACTTC
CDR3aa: CASSPREGAGVKNIQYF

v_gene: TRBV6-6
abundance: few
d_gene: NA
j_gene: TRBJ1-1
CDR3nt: TGTGCCAGCAGCCCTAAAGGGAACACTGAAGCTTTCTTT
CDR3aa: CASSPKGNTEAFF

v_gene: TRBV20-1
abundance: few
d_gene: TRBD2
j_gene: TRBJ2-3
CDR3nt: TGCAGTGCTAGAGGACTAGCGGGAGCAACAGATACGCAGTATTTT
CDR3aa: CSARGLAGATDTQYF

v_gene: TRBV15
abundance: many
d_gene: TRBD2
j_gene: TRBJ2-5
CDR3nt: TGTGCCACCAGTTGGGGTGGTAGCGGGAGACAGACCCAGTACTTC
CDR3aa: CATSWGGSGRQTQYF

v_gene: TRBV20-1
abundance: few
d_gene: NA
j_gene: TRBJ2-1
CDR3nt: TGCAGTGCTAGAGATACAATATACAATGAGCAGTTCTTC
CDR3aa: CSARDTIYNEQFF

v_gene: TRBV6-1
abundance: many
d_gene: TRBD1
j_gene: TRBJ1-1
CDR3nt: TGTGCCAGCAGGCGACAGGGGTTAACTTGGAACACTGAAGCTTTCTTT
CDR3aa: CASRRQGLTWNTEAFF

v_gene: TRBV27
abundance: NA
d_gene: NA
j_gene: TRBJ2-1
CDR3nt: TGTGCCAGCAGTGTAACCCGGGGTTACCGGAGGAGCAATAATGAGCAGTTCTTC
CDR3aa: CASSVTRGYRRSNNEQFF

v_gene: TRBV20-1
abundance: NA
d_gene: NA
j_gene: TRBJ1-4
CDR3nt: TGCAGTGCGGGGAGAGGATTGGATGAAAAACTGTTTTTT
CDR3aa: CSAGRGLDEKLFF

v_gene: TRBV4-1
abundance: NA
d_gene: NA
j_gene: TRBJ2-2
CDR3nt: TGCGCCAGCAGCCAAGAGGGGAACGGGGAGCTGTTTTTT
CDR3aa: CASSQEGNGELFF

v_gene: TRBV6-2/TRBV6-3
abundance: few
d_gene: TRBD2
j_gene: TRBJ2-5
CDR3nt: TGTGCCAGCAGTTCACAGACGCTAGCGGGGGCGAAAGAGACCCAGTACTTC
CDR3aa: CASSSQTLAGAKETQYF

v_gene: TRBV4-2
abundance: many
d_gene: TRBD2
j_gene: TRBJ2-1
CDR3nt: TGTGCCAGCAGCCAAGATGAAGGTAGCGGGGGGAGTTCCAATGAGCAGTTCTTC
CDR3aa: CASSQDEGSGGSSNEQFF

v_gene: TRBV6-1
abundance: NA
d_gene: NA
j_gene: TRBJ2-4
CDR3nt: TGTGCCAGCAGCCCGACAGAGCTAGCCAAAAACATTCAGTACTTC
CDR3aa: CASSPTELAKNIQYF

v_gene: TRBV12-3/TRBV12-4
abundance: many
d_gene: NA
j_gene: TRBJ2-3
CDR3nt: TGTGCCAGCAGTTTAAGGGGGTTGGATACGCAGTATTTT
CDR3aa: CASSLRGLDTQYF

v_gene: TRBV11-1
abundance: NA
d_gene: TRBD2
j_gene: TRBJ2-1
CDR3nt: TGTGCCAGCAGCCCTCCCGCTAGCGGGAGGGCCCCGTCAGGCAATGAGCAGTTCTTC
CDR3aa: CASSPPASGRAPSGNEQFF

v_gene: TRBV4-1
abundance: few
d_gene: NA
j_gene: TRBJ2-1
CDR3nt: TGCGCCAGCAGCCCCCCGCTTGGCAGGGACTATGAGCAGTTCTTC
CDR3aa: CASSPPLGRDYEQFF

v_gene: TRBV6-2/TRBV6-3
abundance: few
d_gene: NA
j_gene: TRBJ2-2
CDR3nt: TGTGCCAGCAGTTACTCGAGGCCAGGAAAGGCCGGGGAGCTGTTTTTT
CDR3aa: CASSYSRPGKAGELFF

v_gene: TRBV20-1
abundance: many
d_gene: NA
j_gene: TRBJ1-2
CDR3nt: TGCAGTGCTAGAGTGGAGGGGATAGGGGACTATGGCTACACCTTC
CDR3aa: CSARVEGIGDYGYTF